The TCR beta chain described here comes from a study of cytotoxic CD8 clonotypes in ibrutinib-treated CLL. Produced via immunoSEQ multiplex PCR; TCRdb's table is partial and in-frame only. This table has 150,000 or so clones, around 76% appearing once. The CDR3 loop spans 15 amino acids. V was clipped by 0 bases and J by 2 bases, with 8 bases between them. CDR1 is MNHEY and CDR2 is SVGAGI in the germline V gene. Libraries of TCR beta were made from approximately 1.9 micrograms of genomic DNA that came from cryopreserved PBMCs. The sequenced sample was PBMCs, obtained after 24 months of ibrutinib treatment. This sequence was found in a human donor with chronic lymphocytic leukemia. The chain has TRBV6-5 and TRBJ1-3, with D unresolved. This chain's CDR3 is CASSYSGRPGNTIYF. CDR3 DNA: TGTGCCAGCAGTTACTCGGGGAGGCCTGGAAACACCATATATTTT.